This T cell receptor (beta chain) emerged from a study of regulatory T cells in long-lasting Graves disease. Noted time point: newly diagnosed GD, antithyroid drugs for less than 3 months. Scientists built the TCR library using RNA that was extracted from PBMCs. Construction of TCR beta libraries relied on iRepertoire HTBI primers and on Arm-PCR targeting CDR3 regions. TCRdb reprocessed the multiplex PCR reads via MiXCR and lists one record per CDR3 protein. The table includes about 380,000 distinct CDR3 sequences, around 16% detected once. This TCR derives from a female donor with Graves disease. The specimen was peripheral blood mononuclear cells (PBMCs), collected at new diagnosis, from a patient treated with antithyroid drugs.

In DNA form, the CDR3 reads TGTGCCAGTAGTACAGGGGGGAGGGTGAACACTGAAGCTTTCTTT. Residues: CASSTGGRVNTEAFF. This sequence joins TRBV19 and TRBJ1-1, with 7 bases aligning to TRBD1. The CDR3 contains 15 residues. V gave up 4 bases and J gave up 0 bases; unmatched junction bases: 5. CDR1 and CDR2 from the germline V gene are LNHDA and SQIVND (reference sequence).